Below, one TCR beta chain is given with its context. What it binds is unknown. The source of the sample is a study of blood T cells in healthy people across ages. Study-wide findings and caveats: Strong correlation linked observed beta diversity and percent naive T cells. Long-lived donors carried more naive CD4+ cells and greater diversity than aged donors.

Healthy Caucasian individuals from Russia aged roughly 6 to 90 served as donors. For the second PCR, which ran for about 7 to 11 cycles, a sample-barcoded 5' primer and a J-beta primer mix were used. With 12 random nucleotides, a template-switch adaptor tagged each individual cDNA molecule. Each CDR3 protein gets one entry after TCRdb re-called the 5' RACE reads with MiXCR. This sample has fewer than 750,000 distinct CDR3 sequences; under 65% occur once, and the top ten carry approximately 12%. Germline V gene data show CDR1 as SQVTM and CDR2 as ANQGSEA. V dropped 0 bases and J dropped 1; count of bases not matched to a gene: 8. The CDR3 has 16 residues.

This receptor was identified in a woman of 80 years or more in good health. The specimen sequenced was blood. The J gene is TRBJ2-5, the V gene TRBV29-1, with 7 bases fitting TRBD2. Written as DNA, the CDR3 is TGCAGCGTTGAAGAAGAGGGGACTAATTCCCAAGAGACCCAGTACTTC. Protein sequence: CSVEEEGTNSQETQYF.